The 18 T cell receptor beta chains given below trace back to one sample, sequenced in a study of T-cell memory formation after mild COVID-19. Each CDR3 protein is one row after TCRdb ran MiXCR on the 5' RACE reads. The data show fewer than 700,000 distinct CDR3 sequences, roughly 20% seen once. The sample taken for sequencing was PBMCs or a T cell subset sorted from them (not recorded which). Source of these receptors: an adult woman who had mild COVID-19 (a few samples of this study predate the infection). Cell type and time point are not known.

J is TRBJ1-2 and V is TRBV29-1; 8 bases agree with TRBD1. J gave up 4 bases and V 4 bases, and 5 bases lay outside the gene matches. The CDR3 sequence is 13 residues long. Germline CDR1 and CDR2: SQVTM and ANQGSEA. CDR3 amino acids: CSVATGGIYGYTF. DNA of the CDR3: TGCAGCGTTGCAACAGGGGGGATCTATGGCTACACCTTC.

Ten or more counts support this clonotype. The germline gene is not matched at one end of the junction; a read error may be the cause. This chain connects TRBV12-3 or TRBV12-4 to TRBJ2-7, with D unresolved. CDR3 length equals 11 residues. The CDR3 region has the DNA TGTGCCAGCAGCTTAGGGTACGAGCAGTACTTC. Its protein is CASSLGYEQYF.

In this sample, this clonotype turned up a few times. This rearrangement joins TRBV7-2 to TRBJ1-1, with D uncertain. Germline lookup yields CDR1 SGHTA and CDR2 FQGNSA. The CDR3 contains 12 residues. The germline V and J ends were trimmed by 6 bases and 3 bases, with 8 bases remaining between them. The CDR3 reads CASSYLYTEAFF. For the CDR3, the DNA is TGTGCCAGCAGTTATTTATACACTGAAGCTTTCTTT.

The V call is TRBV7-9, the J call TRBJ1-6; D is unclear. In germline, CDR1 is SEHNR, CDR2 FQNEAQ (reference sequence). The ends were cut back, 5 bases at V and 3 bases at J, with 5 bases in the middle. There are 13 residues in the CDR3. CDR3 DNA: TGTGCCAGCAGCCCGGACTATAATTCACCCCTCCACTTT. This encodes CASSPDYNSPLHF.

On this clonotype itself: An end of the junction does not agree with germline; a read error may underlie this. J is TRBJ2-3 and V is TRBV12-3 or TRBV12-4, with D possibly TRBD2 on 5 matching bases. This CDR3 has 13 amino acids. The CDR3 loop is CATKFHGEETQYF. As DNA, the CDR3 is TGTGCCACCAAATTCCACGGGGAAGAGACCCAGTACTTT.

The J gene is TRBJ2-3, the V gene TRBV12-3 or TRBV12-4, with 8 bases matching TRBD1. V shed 3 bases, J shed 10 bases, and the junction held 12 bases outside the gene matches. This CDR3 has 15 residues. The CDR3 is CASSLSAGQVRAQYF. CDR3 in DNA: TGTGCCAGCAGTTTGAGTGCGGGACAGGTACGGGCGCAGTATTTT.

In this sample, this clonotype turned up many times. V and J are TRBV7-9 and TRBJ2-5; D call uncertain. CDR3 length equals 14 residues. Per germline, CDR1 SEHNR and CDR2 FQNEAQ (reference sequence). V was pared by 2 bases and J by 3 bases, with 10 bases between. The CDR3 sequence: CASSLTPEKETQYF. The CDR3, as DNA: TGTGCCAGCAGCTTAACGCCCGAAAAAGAGACCCAGTACTTC.

The CDR3 loop reads CASSPGLAGGPYLDEQYF. CDR3 nucleotide sequence: TGCGCCAGCAGTCCAGGACTAGCGGGAGGGCCTTATTTGGACGAGCAGTACTTC. This chain uses TRBV5-1 with TRBJ2-7; TRBD2 aligns across 15 bases. V lost 5 bases and J lost 5; bases outside the gene matches: 14. CDR1 is SGHRS, CDR2 YFSETQ, per germline. The CDR3 is 18 amino acids.

A few counts support this clonotype. This chain uses TRBV5-6 with TRBJ1-1; D perhaps matches TRBD1 (6 bases). CDR3 length: 15 residues. From germline, CDR1 is SGHDT and CDR2 YYEEEE. Trimming removed 4 bases from V and 1 base from J, with 14 bases in between. CDR3 DNA: TGTGCCAGCAGCCCCTGGGGGGCCTCGAACACTGAAGCTTTCTTT. It yields the protein CASSPWGASNTEAFF. Full variable domain (rest looked up from reference TRBV5-6 and TRBJ1-1): DAGVTQSPTHLIKTRGQQVTLRCSPKSGHDTVSWYQQALGQGPQFIFQYYEEEERQRGNFPDRFSGHQFPNYSSELNVNALLLGDSALYLCASSPWGASNTEAFFGQGTRLTVV.

This clonotype was counted only a few times. The gene calls are TRBV2 and TRBJ1-2, with D possibly matching TRBD1 (6 bases). Trimming removed 5 bases from V and 8 bases from J, with 15 bases in between. The CDR3 runs 13 residues. The germline V gene encodes CDR1 SNHLY and CDR2 FYNNEI. The CDR3 DNA reads TGTGCCAGCAGTCAACAGGGCTCCGAGGGCTACACCTTC. As protein: CASSQQGSEGYTF.

The genes are TRBV20-1 and TRBJ1-6; 10 nucleotides align to TRBD1. The CDR3 is made up of 16 amino acids. The germline V gene has CDR1 DFQATT and CDR2 SNEGSKA (reference sequence). V lost 2 bases to trimming and J lost 7 bases; unmatched junction nucleotides: 8. The CDR3 loop reads CSARNPGTGVNSPLHF. The CDR3 coding sequence is TGCAGTGCTAGAAACCCGGGGACAGGGGTAAATTCACCCCTCCACTTT.

This clonotype was observed a few times. This chain uses TRBV7-9 with TRBJ2-2; D unresolved. The CDR3 loop spans 13 amino acids. Trimming took off 1 base at V and 7 bases at J, with 7 bases between the two ends. The germline V gene encodes CDR1 SEHNR and CDR2 FQNEAQ (reference sequence). Written as DNA, the CDR3 is TGTGCCAGCAGCTTAGGCGGAAACGGGGAGCTGTTTTTT. Protein product: CASSLGGNGELFF.

The chain employs TRBV2 and TRBJ1-3, with D unresolved. V gave up 7 bases and J gave up 1 base, with 8 bases separating them. Per the germline V gene, CDR1 is SNHLY and CDR2 is FYNNEI. This CDR3 has 13 residues. As DNA, the CDR3 is TGTGCCAGCATGGATTGGTCTGGAAACACCATATATTTT. Its protein product is CASMDWSGNTIYF. The variable domain in full, completed from reference TRBV2 and TRBJ1-3, reads EPEVTQTPSHQVTQMGQEVILRCVPISNHLYFYWYRQILGQKVEFLVSFYNNEISEKSEIFDDQFSVERPDGSNFTLKIRSTKLEDSAMYFCASMDWSGNTIYFGEGSWLTVV.

The rearrangement links TRBV15 to TRBJ1-4; D remains ambiguous. This CDR3 comprises 15 residues. The V gene lost 5 bases and the J gene lost 7 bases, with 17 bases spanning the gap. Germline V gene data show CDR1 as LNHNV and CDR2 as YYDKDF (reference sequence). Written as DNA, the CDR3 is TGTGCCACCAGCTTTAGTTCTAGTTGGGGTGAAAAACTGTTTTTT. This encodes CATSFSSSWGEKLFF.

The V and J genes are TRBV24-1 and TRBJ2-1; perhaps D is TRBD1 or TRBD2 (7 bases each). Germline CDR1 reads KGHDR; CDR2 reads SFDVKD. The CDR3 has 14 residues. V shed 4 bases and J shed 9 bases, with 15 bases lying between them. The CDR3 DNA is TGTGCCACCAGTGAACCCGACAGGGAGGGTGAGCAGTTCTTC. Translation gives CATSEPDREGEQFF.

V and J are TRBV5-1 and TRBJ2-2; maybe TRBD2 (5 bases). This CDR3 region has 13 residues. The germline V gene encodes CDR1 SGHRS and CDR2 YFSETQ. V lost 5 bases to trimming and J lost 1 base, with 6 bases between them. CDR3 bases: TGCGCCAGCAGGGGAGAGAACACCGGGGAGCTGTTTTTT. Translated, it gives CASRGENTGELFF.

The rearrangement links TRBV6-6 to TRBJ1-5; 7 bases agree with TRBD1. The CDR3 totals 14 residues. V lost 2 bases, J lost 4 bases, and 2 bases stayed unmatched. Germline V gene lookup returns CDR1 MNHNY and CDR2 SVGAGI (reference sequence). The CDR3 region has the DNA TGTGCCAGCAGTTACCCGGACAGGAATCAGCCCCAGCATTTT. Translated, it gives CASSYPDRNQPQHF.

This clonotype was picked up one time. The chain is built from TRBV24-1 and TRBJ2-5; 9 nucleotides match TRBD1. The V gene's germline CDR1 is KGHDR and CDR2 SFDVKD. The CDR3 is 15 residues long. V shed 12 bases, J shed 5 bases, and the junction held 15 bases outside the gene matches. The DNA for the CDR3 is TGTGCCGCTTCCCCTGGACAGGGGTCGGTTGAGACCCAGTACTTC. Translation: CAASPGQGSVETQYF.